Included here is one T cell receptor beta chain sequence, with context. Sequenced by immunoSEQ multiplex PCR; TCRdb stores in-frame clones only, minus some. Of 80,000 to 85,000 clones in the sample, around 80% were seen once. From germline, CDR1 is KGHDR and CDR2 SFDVKD. There are 18 residues in the CDR3. V lost 6 bases, J lost 6 bases, and 19 bases stayed unmatched. These data belong to a study of blood T cell repertoires in COVID-19. In the study overall: Samples taken during acute and convalescent COVID-19 were collected in the United States, Italy and Spain.

The sample taken for sequencing was peripheral blood. This clonotype originated in a human donor in a cohort sampled during active COVID-19. The V and J genes are TRBV24-1 and TRBJ2-7; 10 bases fit TRBD1. CDR3 DNA sequence: TGTGCCACCAGTAGGGGCCCCATCAAAGACAGGGGGCTTAGCGAGCAGTACTTC. It is translated as CATSRGPIKDRGLSEQYF.